These 9 T cell receptor beta chains were all obtained from the same sample, sequenced in a study of blood T cell repertoires in COVID-19. Produced via immunoSEQ multiplex PCR; TCRdb's table is partial and in-frame only. The data show 130,000 or so clones, 75% to 90% seen once. Sequencing was performed on peripheral blood. The receptors come from a woman aged 45-65 years who had recovered from COVID-19.

V usage is TRBV5-1 and J usage is TRBJ2-3; D is perhaps TRBD2 (5 bases). With 3 bases removed from V and 8 bases from J, the gap between germline ends came to 10 bases. CDR3 length equals 12 residues. CDR1 and CDR2 from the germline V gene are SGHRS and YFSETQ. Here the CDR3 DNA reads TGCGCCAGCAGCTCGGGGTTGGGTACGCAGTATTTT. Its protein is CASSSGLGTQYF.

The chain employs TRBV18 and TRBJ1-2; TRBD1 matches 10 bases. The V and J ends lost 2 bases and 6 bases, in that order; junction bases with no gene match: 9. The CDR3 loop spans 16 amino acids. Germline assignment: CDR1 KGHSH and CDR2 LQKENI. CDR3 in DNA: TGTGCCAGCTCACCAAACAGACGGGACAGGGGTAATGGCTACACCTTC. Translating it yields CASSPNRRDRGNGYTF. The full variable domain, with the rest looked up from reference TRBV18 and TRBJ1-2, is NAGVMQNPRHLVRRRGQEARLRCSPMKGHSHVYWYRQLPEEGLKFMVYLQKENIIDESGMPKERFSAEFPKEGPSILRIQQVVRGDSAAYFCASSPNRRDRGNGYTFGSGTRLTVV.

V and J are TRBV4-2 and TRBJ1-3; 9 nucleotides line up with TRBD1. CDR3 length: 16 residues. Per the germline V gene, CDR1 is LGHNA and CDR2 is YNFKEQ. V gave up 1 base and J gave up 4 bases; unmatched junction bases: 5. CDR3 amino acids: CASSQAQGAEGNTIYF. In nucleotides, the CDR3 is TGTGCCAGCAGCCAAGCACAGGGGGCGGAAGGAAACACCATATATTTT.

This rearrangement joins TRBV5-1 to TRBJ1-1, with D possibly TRBD1 on 6 matching bases. Per germline, CDR1 SGHRS and CDR2 YFSETQ. Trimming took off 4 bases at V and 1 base at J, with 14 bases between the two ends. The CDR3 length is 15 residues. The CDR3 DNA is TGCGCCAGCAGCGTAATTGGGACACCGAACACTGAAGCTTTCTTT. The encoded protein is CASSVIGTPNTEAFF.

The chain recombines TRBV28 with TRBJ2-7, with a tentative D call TRBD1 (5 bases). From germline, CDR1 is MDHEN and CDR2 SYDVKM. This CDR3 has 15 amino acids. V was clipped by 6 bases and J by 0 bases, with 15 bases between them. This CDR3 reads CASSPGHLSSYEQYF. The CDR3 DNA sequence: TGTGCCAGCAGCCCAGGACATCTGAGCTCCTACGAGCAGTACTTC.

The chain recombines TRBV24-1 with TRBJ2-5, with a possible D match to TRBD2 (7 bases). The CDR3 loop spans 15 amino acids. The V gene lost 1 base and the J gene lost 4 bases, with 12 bases spanning the gap. The germline gives CDR1 KGHDR, CDR2 SFDVKD. CDR3 coding DNA: TGTGCCACCAGTGATTTTCGGGGGGCCGGAGAGACCCAGTACTTC. Protein: CATSDFRGAGETQYF.

The V call is TRBV29-1, the J call TRBJ2-1; 7 nucleotides agree with TRBD2. The ends lost 3 bases at V and 7 bases at J; junction bases unmatched: 15. The CDR3 covers 16 residues. CDR1 SQVTM and CDR2 ANQGSEA come from the germline V gene. This chain's CDR3 is CSVEQVRGSQRNEQFF. In DNA, the CDR3 is TGCAGCGTTGAGCAGGTGCGGGGGTCCCAAAGGAATGAGCAGTTCTTC.

V is TRBV4-3 and J is TRBJ1-2; unclear D gene. Germline CDR1 is LGHNA and CDR2 is YSLEER. V dropped 0 bases and J dropped 1 base, with 12 bases sitting between them. The CDR3 runs 16 residues. CDR3: CASSQESPGLNYGYTF. In nucleotides, the CDR3 is TGCGCCAGCAGCCAAGAAAGTCCAGGCCTTAACTATGGCTACACCTTC.

The sample holds one count of this clone. J is TRBJ2-7 and V is TRBV11-3; 8 bases are a match to TRBD1. The J segment lost 1 base and the V segment lost 5 bases, leaving 10 bases of the junction unmatched. Germline assignment: CDR1 SGHNT and CDR2 YENEEA. The CDR3 sequence is 16 residues long. The CDR3 here is CASSPTWTGTSYEQYF. The CDR3 DNA sequence: TGTGCCAGCAGCCCGACCTGGACAGGGACTTCCTACGAGCAGTACTTC.